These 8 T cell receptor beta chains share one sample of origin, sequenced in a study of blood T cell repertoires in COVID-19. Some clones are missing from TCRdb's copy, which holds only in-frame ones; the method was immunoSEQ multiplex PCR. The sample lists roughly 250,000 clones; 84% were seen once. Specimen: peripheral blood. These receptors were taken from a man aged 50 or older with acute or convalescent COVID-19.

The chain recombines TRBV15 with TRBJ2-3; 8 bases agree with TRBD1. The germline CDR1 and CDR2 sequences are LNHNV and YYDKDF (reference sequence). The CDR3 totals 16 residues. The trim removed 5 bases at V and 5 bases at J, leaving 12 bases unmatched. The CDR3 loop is CATSPWGETGEDTQYF. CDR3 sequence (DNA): TGTGCCACCAGCCCCTGGGGGGAGACAGGGGAAGATACGCAGTATTTT.

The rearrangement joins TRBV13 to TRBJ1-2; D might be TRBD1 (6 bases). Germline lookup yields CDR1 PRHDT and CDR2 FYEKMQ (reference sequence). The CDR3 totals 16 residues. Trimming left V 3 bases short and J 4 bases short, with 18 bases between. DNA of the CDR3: TGTGCCAGCAGCTTCGGTTCTCGGGGGGCACGCTATGGCTACACCTTC. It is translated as CASSFGSRGARYGYTF.

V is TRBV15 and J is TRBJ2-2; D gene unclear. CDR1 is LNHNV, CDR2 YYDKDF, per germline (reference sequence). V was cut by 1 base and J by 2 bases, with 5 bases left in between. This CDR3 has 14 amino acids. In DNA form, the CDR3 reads TGTGCCACCAGCAGAGTCTCCAACACCGGGGAGCTGTTTTTT. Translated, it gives CATSRVSNTGELFF.

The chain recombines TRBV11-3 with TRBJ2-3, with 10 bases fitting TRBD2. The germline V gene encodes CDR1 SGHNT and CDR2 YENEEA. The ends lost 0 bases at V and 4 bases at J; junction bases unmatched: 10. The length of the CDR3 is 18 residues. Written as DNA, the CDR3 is TGTGCCAGCAGCTTAGAAAGGGCTAGCGGGAGTCTTGCAGATACGCAGTATTTT. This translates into CASSLERASGSLADTQYF.

The CDR3 nucleotides are TGTGCCAGCACCGAGTTGGCGGACAGGGCTAATGAAAAACTGTTTTTT. It specifies CASTELADRANEKLFF. The chain links TRBV2 to TRBJ1-4; 8 bases fit TRBD1. V shed 7 bases and J 3 bases; nucleotides not matched to a gene: 10. This CDR3 spans 16 amino acids. From germline, CDR1 is SNHLY and CDR2 FYNNEI.

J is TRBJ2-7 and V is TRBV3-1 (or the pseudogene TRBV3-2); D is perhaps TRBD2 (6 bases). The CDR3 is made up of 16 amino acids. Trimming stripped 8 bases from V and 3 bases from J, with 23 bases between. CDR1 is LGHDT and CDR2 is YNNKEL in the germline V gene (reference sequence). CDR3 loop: CASDDGFGRGYYEQYF. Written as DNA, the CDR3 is TGTGCCAGCGATGACGGTTTCGGGAGAGGCTACTACGAGCAGTACTTC.

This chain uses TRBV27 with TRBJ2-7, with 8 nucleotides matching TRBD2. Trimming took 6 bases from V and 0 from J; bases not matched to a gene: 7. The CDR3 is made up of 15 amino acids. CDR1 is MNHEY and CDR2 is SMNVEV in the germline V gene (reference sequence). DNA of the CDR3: TGTGCCAGCAGACGCACCGGGACTAGCTCCTACGAGCAGTACTTC. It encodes CASRRTGTSSYEQYF.

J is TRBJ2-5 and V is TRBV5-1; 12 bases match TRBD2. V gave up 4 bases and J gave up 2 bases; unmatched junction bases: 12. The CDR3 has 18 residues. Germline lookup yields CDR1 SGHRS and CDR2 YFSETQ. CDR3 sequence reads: CASSLGTSGRRKQETQYF. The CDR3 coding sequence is TGCGCCAGCAGCCTCGGGACTAGCGGGCGCCGAAAACAAGAGACCCAGTACTTC.